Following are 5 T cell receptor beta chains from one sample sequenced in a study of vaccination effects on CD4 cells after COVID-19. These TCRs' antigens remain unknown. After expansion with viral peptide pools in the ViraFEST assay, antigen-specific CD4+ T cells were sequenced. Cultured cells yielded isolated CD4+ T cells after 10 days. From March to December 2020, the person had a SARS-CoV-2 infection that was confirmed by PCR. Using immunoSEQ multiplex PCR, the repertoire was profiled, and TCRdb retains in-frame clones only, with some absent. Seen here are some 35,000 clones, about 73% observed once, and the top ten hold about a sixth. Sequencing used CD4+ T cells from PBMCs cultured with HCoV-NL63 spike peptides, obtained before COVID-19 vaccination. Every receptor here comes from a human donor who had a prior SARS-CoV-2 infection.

The CDR3 DNA follows: TGTGCCAGCAGCCACCGACAGGGGCGGGAGACTGAAGCTTTCTTT. It codes for CASSHRQGRETEAFF. The chain is built from TRBV5-6 and TRBJ1-1; 8 positions agree with TRBD1. The CDR3 contains 15 residues. The germline gives CDR1 SGHDT, CDR2 YYEEEE. The ends lost 4 bases at V and 5 bases at J; junction bases unmatched: 10.

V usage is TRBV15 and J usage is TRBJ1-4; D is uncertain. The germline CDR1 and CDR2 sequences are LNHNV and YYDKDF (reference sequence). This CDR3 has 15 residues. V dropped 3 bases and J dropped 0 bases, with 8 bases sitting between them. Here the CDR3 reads CATSSGTATNEKLFF. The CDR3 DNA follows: TGTGCCACCAGCAGTGGCACAGCAACTAATGAAAAACTGTTTTTT. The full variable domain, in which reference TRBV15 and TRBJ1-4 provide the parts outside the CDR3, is DAMVIQNPRYQVTQFGKPVTLSCSQTLNHNVMYWYQQKSSQAPKLLFHYYDKDFNNEADTPDNFQSRRPNTSFCFLDIRSPGLGDTAMYLCATSSGTATNEKLFFGSGTQLSVL.

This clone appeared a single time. As DNA, the CDR3 is TGTGCCAGCAGCCAAGAGGGACAGGGTCCTAATAGAAACACCATATATTTT. Translated, it gives CASSQEGQGPNRNTIYF. The chain couples TRBV3-1 (or the pseudogene TRBV3-2) to TRBJ1-3, with 9 bases matching TRBD1. Germline V CDR1 and CDR2: LGHDT, YNNKEL (reference sequence). The CDR3 consists of 17 residues. V trimming: 0 bases; J trimming: 5 bases; junction bases outside the gene matches: 8.

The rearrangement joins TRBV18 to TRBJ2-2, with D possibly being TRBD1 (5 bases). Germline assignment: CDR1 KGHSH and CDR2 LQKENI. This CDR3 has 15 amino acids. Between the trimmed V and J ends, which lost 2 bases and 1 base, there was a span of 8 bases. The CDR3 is CASSPADRNTGELFF. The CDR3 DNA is TGTGCCAGCTCACCAGCTGACAGGAACACCGGGGAGCTGTTTTTT.

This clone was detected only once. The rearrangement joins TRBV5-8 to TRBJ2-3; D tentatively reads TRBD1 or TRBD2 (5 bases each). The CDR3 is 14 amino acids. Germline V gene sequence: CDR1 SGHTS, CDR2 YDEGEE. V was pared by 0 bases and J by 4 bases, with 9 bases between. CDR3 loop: CASSLGGSSDTQYF. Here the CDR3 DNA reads TGTGCCAGCAGCTTGGGGGGGTCGTCAGATACGCAGTATTTT.